Each of the 23 T cell receptor beta chains below was sequenced from the same sample in a study of molecular identifiers for immune sequencing clone quantification. TCRdb called the PCR reads again in MiXCR, with one record for every CDR3 protein. The profile shows about 320,000 distinct CDR3 sequences, 20% to 25% of them singletons. The sample consisted of naive CD8+ T cells from blood, with Jurkat cell RNA spiked in. Subset reported: FACS-sorted CD8+CD4-CCR7+CD45RA+ naive T cells. These receptors were collected from a human donor in good health. Some libraries in this study had Jurkat cell RNA spiked in.

As regards this clonotype: Just one base apart from a much larger clone, this may be a read error. DNA for the CDR3: TGTGCCAGCAGCCAAGAGGATGGGCAGGGAGAAAGCCCGTACAAGCAGTACTTC. Translation: CASSQEDGQGESPYKQYF. The V gene is TRBV4-2, the J gene TRBJ2-7, with D possibly being TRBD1 or TRBD2 (5 bases each). Germline CDR1 reads LGHNA; CDR2 reads YNFKEQ. The CDR3 has 18 amino acids. The germline V and J ends were trimmed by 0 bases and 8 bases, with 26 bases remaining between them.

This clonotype was recorded at least ten times. The rearrangement joins TRBV29-1 to TRBJ2-1, with 7 bases fitting TRBD2. V was clipped by 3 bases and J by 10 bases; unmatched bases: 6. Per germline, CDR1 SQVTM and CDR2 ANQGSEA. This CDR3 spans 12 amino acids. In nucleotides, the CDR3 is TGCAGCGTTGATGAGGGAGGGGTCGAGCAGTTCTTC. Translating it yields CSVDEGGVEQFF.

The table lists this clonotype with many counts. V gene TRBV7-9 combines with J gene TRBJ2-3; 7 nucleotides agree with TRBD1. The germline CDR1 and CDR2 sequences are SEHNR and FQNEAQ (reference sequence). The V gene end was trimmed by 5 bases and the J gene end by 2 bases; junction bases not matched to a gene: 7. The CDR3 covers 15 residues. The CDR3 region has the DNA TGTGCCAGCAGCATTCCGGGACAGTCCACAGATACGCAGTATTTT. Its translation is CASSIPGQSTDTQYF. The full variable domain, rest sourced from reference TRBV7-9 and TRBJ2-3, is DTGVSQNPRHKITKRGQNVTFRCDPISEHNRLYWYRQTLGQGPEFLTYFQNEAQLEKSRLLSDRFSAERPKGSFSTLEIQRTEQGDSAMYLCASSIPGQSTDTQYFGPGTRLTVL.

The chain carries TRBV3-1 and TRBJ2-5; 10 bases fit TRBD2. CDR3 length: 16 residues. The V gene's germline CDR1 is LGHDT and CDR2 YNNKEL (reference sequence). The junction had 8 bases not matched to a gene; V was cut back by 0 bases and J by 7 bases. The CDR3 nucleotides are TGTGCCAGCAGCCAAGATCAGGGACTAGCGCCAGCGACCCAGTACTTC. Protein product: CASSQDQGLAPATQYF.

The chain is built from TRBV6-2 or TRBV6-3 and TRBJ2-2; no clear D. V lost 2 bases and J 7 bases, leaving 2 bases between the germline ends. This CDR3 contains 11 residues. CDR1 and CDR2 from the germline V gene are MNHEY and SVGEGT. For the CDR3, the DNA is TGTGCCAGCAGTTACCACGGGGAGCTGTTTTTT. Its translation is CASSYHGELFF.

Ten or more counts support this clonotype. V usage is TRBV4-1 and J usage is TRBJ2-7, with 9 nucleotides matching TRBD1. The V and J ends lost 4 bases and 4 bases, in that order; junction bases with no gene match: 5. Germline-derived CDR1 and CDR2 are MGHRA and YSYEKL. CDR3 size: 14 residues. CDR3 amino acids: CASSPTGQGYEQYF. The CDR3 nucleotides read TGCGCCAGCAGCCCCACGGGACAGGGTTACGAGCAGTACTTC.

Ten or more counts support this clonotype. The V call is TRBV24-1, the J call TRBJ2-2; 10 bases line up with TRBD2. The V gene's germline CDR1 is KGHDR and CDR2 SFDVKD. J gave up 6 bases and V 4 bases, and 7 bases lay outside the gene matches. This CDR3 has 16 residues. CDR3 in DNA: TGTGCCACCAGTGACAACACCGGGACTAGCGCCGGGGAGCTGTTTTTT. Encoded protein: CATSDNTGTSAGELFF.

This clonotype appeared once. A read error is possible here, since a much larger clone lies one base away. The genes are TRBV7-9 and TRBJ1-1, with D hard to call. V shed 4 bases and J shed 5 bases, with 20 bases lying between them. The CDR3 has 16 amino acids. Germline loops: CDR1 SEHNR, CDR2 FQNEAQ (reference sequence). The CDR3 spells CASSSRSGPSLTEAFF. The CDR3 DNA follows: TGTGCCAGCAGCTCTCGCAGCGGGCCAAGCCTAACTGAAGCTTTCTTT.

This clonotype was observed at least ten times. The rearrangement uses TRBV4-1 and TRBJ2-2; the match to TRBD2 covers 14 bases. V gave up 3 bases and J gave up 6 bases; unmatched junction bases: 3. This CDR3 has 16 residues. Germline-derived CDR1 and CDR2 are MGHRA and YSYEKL. The chain's CDR3 is CASSHGTSGRPGELFF. CDR3 nucleotides: TGCGCCAGCAGCCATGGGACTAGCGGGAGACCCGGGGAGCTGTTTTTT.

This clonotype was seen once. This may be a read error: a much more frequent sequence differs by one nucleotide. The J gene is TRBJ2-1, the V gene TRBV6-2 or TRBV6-3; TRBD2 matches at 7 bases. Germline V gene lookup returns CDR1 MNHEY and CDR2 SVGEGT. After removal of 4 bases from V and 8 bases from J, the junction contained 11 bases not matched to a gene. The CDR3 loop spans 15 amino acids. CDR3 sequence: CASSLAGYTGDEQFF. The CDR3 DNA reads as TGTGCCAGCAGTTTAGCGGGTTACACCGGGGATGAGCAGTTCTTC.

This clonotype was counted many times. The chain recombines TRBV29-1 with TRBJ2-3; 9 bases align to TRBD1. Trimming at V came to 7 bases and at J to 2 bases, leaving 13 bases not matched to a gene. The CDR3 is 16 amino acids. Germline loops: CDR1 SQVTM, CDR2 ANQGSEA. The CDR3 loop is CSGAGQGRFPTDTQYF. The DNA for the CDR3 is TGCAGCGGTGCGGGACAGGGAAGGTTTCCCACAGATACGCAGTATTTT.

This clonotype was detected once. One base away lies a much larger clone, so this may be a sequencing read error. The chain couples TRBV15 to TRBJ1-2; the D is unclear. This CDR3 has 14 residues. The germline gives CDR1 LNHNV, CDR2 YYDKDF (reference sequence). The CDR3 loop reads CVTSRDLDGYGYTF. CDR3 coding DNA: TGTGTCACCAGCAGAGATCTCGACGGATATGGCTACACCTTC.

Note on this clonotype: A read error may account for a junction end that differs from germline. This chain connects TRBV6-2 or TRBV6-3 to TRBJ2-7; D is uncertain. This CDR3 spans 13 amino acids. Per germline, CDR1 MNHEY and CDR2 SVGEGT. CDR3 region: CAGSNRAPYEQYF. The CDR3 DNA reads TGTGCCGGCAGTAACCGGGCCCCTTACGAGCAGTACTTC.

This clonotype was seen many times. The rearrangement uses TRBV4-3 and TRBJ2-7; no firm D call. This CDR3 comprises 13 residues. Trimming took off 0 bases at V and 7 bases at J, with 10 bases between the two ends. The germline gives CDR1 LGHNA, CDR2 YSLEER. The CDR3 coding sequence is TGCGCCAGCAGCCAAGATCTCGAGGTAGAGCAGTACTTC. Translating gives CASSQDLEVEQYF.

The chain carries TRBV25-1 and TRBJ2-5, with 10 bases matching TRBD2. V was pared by 8 bases and J by 4 bases, with 4 bases of the junction left unmatched. This CDR3 has 13 residues. Germline assignment: CDR1 MGHDK and CDR2 SYGVNS. The CDR3 is CASGAGGRETQYF. DNA of the CDR3: TGTGCCAGCGGAGCGGGAGGGCGAGAGACCCAGTACTTC.

This clonotype was counted ten times or more. This chain links TRBV7-8 with TRBJ2-7, with D perhaps assigned TRBD1 or TRBD2 (5 bases each). The CDR3 extends over 17 amino acids. The germline CDR1 and CDR2 sequences are SGHVS and FQNEAQ. Trimming took off 1 base at V and 0 bases at J, with 16 bases between the two ends. The CDR3 DNA reads as TGTGCCAGCAGCTTAGTAGCTCCACCCGGGGCCTCCTACGAGCAGTACTTC. This codes for CASSLVAPPGASYEQYF.

This clonotype was counted ten times or more. The chain carries TRBV29-1 and TRBJ2-2; D call uncertain. CDR1 SQVTM and CDR2 ANQGSEA come from the germline V gene. V gave up 6 bases and J gave up 2 bases, with 10 bases separating them. The CDR3 runs to 13 residues. CDR3 sequence reads: CSVAGVNTGELFF. The CDR3 bases are TGCAGCGTGGCAGGAGTTAACACCGGGGAGCTGTTTTTT.

This clonotype occurred many times. The V call is TRBV4-1, the J call TRBJ2-7; TRBD2 is a possible D gene (5 bases). This CDR3 region has 15 residues. In germline, CDR1 is MGHRA, CDR2 YSYEKL. V dropped 1 base and J dropped 0 bases, with 10 bases sitting between them. As DNA, the CDR3 is TGCGCCAGCAGCCAAGGCGGGCCGAGCTCCTACGAGCAGTACTTC. Translated, it gives CASSQGGPSSYEQYF.

This clonotype was detected many times. The rearrangement joins TRBV7-9 to TRBJ1-4; unclear D gene. Germline CDR1 is SEHNR and CDR2 is FQNEAQ (reference sequence). The germline V and J ends were trimmed by 5 bases and 7 bases, with 17 bases remaining between them. The CDR3 contains 15 residues. The CDR3 nucleotides are TGTGCCAGCAGCCCATGGGGAGGCGGTGGTGAAAAACTGTTTTTT. Its translation is CASSPWGGGGEKLFF.

As concerns this clonotype: The junction departs from the called germline gene at one end, perhaps through a read error. The chain has TRBV11-2 and TRBJ2-1; the match to TRBD1 covers 11 bases. CDR1 and CDR2 from the germline V gene are SGHAT and FQNNGV. This CDR3 is built from 17 residues. The CDR3: CASSLDLGQGVYDEQFF. Written as DNA, the CDR3 is TGTGCCAGCAGCTTAGACCTGGGACAGGGGGTCTACGATGAGCAGTTCTTC. Together with reference TRBV11-2 and TRBJ2-1, the CDR3 gives the full variable domain: EAGVAQSPRYKIIEKRQSVAFWCNPISGHATLYWYQQILGQGPKLLIQFQNNGVVDDSQLPKDRFSAERLKGVDSTLKIQPAKLEDSAVYLCASSLDLGQGVYDEQFFGPGTRLTVL.

In regard to this clonotype: One junction end does not reproduce the germline sequence, and a read error may be involved. The rearrangement links TRBV11-2 to TRBJ2-3; D may correspond to TRBD1 or TRBD2 (6 bases each). This CDR3 spans 15 amino acids. The germline V gene has CDR1 SGHAT and CDR2 FQNNGV. CDR3 DNA sequence: TGTGCTAGCTTCGGGGGCAGGGAGGTTGGAGATGCGCAGTATTTT. Its translation is CASFGGREVGDAQYF.

Comment on this clonotype: With a much larger clone just one base away, this may be a read error. The V call is TRBV7-9, the J call TRBJ2-1, with 9 nucleotides matching TRBD2. CDR1 is SEHNR and CDR2 is FQNEAQ in the germline V gene (reference sequence). The trim removed 11 bases at V and 7 bases at J, leaving 6 bases unmatched. CDR3 length: 12 residues. The CDR3 here is CAASSGNNEQFF. CDR3 coding DNA: TGTGCCGCCTCTAGCGGGAATAATGAGCAGTTCTTC.

This clonotype occurred many times. The chain employs TRBV7-2 and TRBJ2-7; perhaps TRBD2 as D (6 bases). The germline V gene has CDR1 SGHTA and CDR2 FQGNSA. The CDR3 loop spans 13 amino acids. V dropped 5 bases and J dropped 3 bases, with 11 bases sitting between them. CDR3 loop: CASSPGLIYEQYF. In DNA, the CDR3 is TGTGCCAGCAGCCCGGGACTTATCTACGAGCAGTACTTC.